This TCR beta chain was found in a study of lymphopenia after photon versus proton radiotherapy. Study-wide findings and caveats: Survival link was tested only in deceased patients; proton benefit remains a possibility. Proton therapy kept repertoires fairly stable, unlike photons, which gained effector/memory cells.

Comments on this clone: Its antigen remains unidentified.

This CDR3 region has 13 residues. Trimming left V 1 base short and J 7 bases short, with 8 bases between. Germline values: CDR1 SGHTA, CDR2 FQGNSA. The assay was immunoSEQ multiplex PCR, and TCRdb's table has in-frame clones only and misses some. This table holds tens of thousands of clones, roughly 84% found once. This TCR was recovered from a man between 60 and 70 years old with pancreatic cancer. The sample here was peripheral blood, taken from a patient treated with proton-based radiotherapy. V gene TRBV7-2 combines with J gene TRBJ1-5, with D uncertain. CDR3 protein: CASSLGLRQPQHF. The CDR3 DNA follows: TGTGCCAGCAGCTTAGGGTTAAGGCAGCCCCAGCATTTT.